The 6 T cell receptor beta chains listed next were all sequenced from one sample in a study of human T cells and chemical hapten exposure (dated by TCRdb to the early 2020s). Explained via the paper, the time point label denotes: pre-sensitization, week 0. The meaning of the sample's treatment or condition label: therapeutic diphenylcyclopropenone sensitization with weekly scalp DPC. The library was built by means of RACE. The sequencer was a NextSeq 500. TCRdb trimmed the raw reads at Q25, called clones with MiXCR and kept productive beta chains. A single entry per CDR3 protein holds the most common genes and DNA from its merged rows. The sample table holds 120,000 or so distinct CDR3 sequences, of which less than 15% were seen once. The leading ten clones occupy around 2.8% of the sample. Here the sequenced sample was whole blood, taken in connection with sensitization to the hapten diphenylcyclopropenone (DPC). Every receptor here comes from a woman between 18 and 29 years old with alopecia areata. Some clones in this sample may be carry-over from other donors' samples.

There are many counts of this clonotype. The genes are TRBV21-1 and TRBJ2-7. TRBV21-1 is noted as a pseudogene. The CDR3 sequence is 8 residues long. CDR3 protein: CMMDSEYF. The CDR3, as DNA: TGTATGATGGATTCAGAGTACTTC.

This chain connects TRBV7-9 to TRBJ1-3; D uncertain. V lost 3 bases and J lost 0, with 3 bases in between. This CDR3 has 13 amino acids. From germline, CDR1 is SEHNR and CDR2 FQNEAQ (reference sequence). The CDR3 DNA is TGTGCCAGCAGCTTGGTCTCTGGAAACACCATATATTTT. It yields the protein CASSLVSGNTIYF. Based on the CDR3 plus reference TRBV7-9 and TRBJ1-3, the full variable domain is DTGVSQNPRHKITKRGQNVTFRCDPISEHNRLYWYRQTLGQGPEFLTYFQNEAQLEKSRLLSDRFSAERPKGSFSTLEIQRTEQGDSAMYLCASSLVSGNTIYFGEGSWLTVV.

This clonotype turned up a few times. The chain carries TRBV6-5 and TRBJ1-2; possible D gene TRBD1, 6 bases. CDR1 is MNHEY, CDR2 SVGAGI, per germline. The CDR3 runs 14 residues. V was trimmed by 0 bases and J by 4 bases, leaving 9 bases between them. CDR3 bases: TGTGCCAGCAGTTACTCGAGGACAGCCTATGGCTACACCTTC. This encodes CASSYSRTAYGYTF.

This clonotype was observed a handful of times. The gene calls are TRBV4-1 and TRBJ2-7; 7 bases fit TRBD1. Germline CDR1 reads MGHRA; CDR2 reads YSYEKL. Trimming at V came to 0 bases and at J to 3 bases, leaving 8 bases not matched to a gene. The CDR3 extends over 16 amino acids. The CDR3 region is CASSQDSNRQGYEQYF. The CDR3 coding sequence is TGCGCCAGCAGCCAAGATTCGAATAGACAGGGCTACGAGCAGTACTTC.

This clonotype was detected a few times. This chain connects TRBV27 to TRBJ1-2; 7 bases agree with TRBD1. The junction had 11 bases not matched to a gene; V was cut back by 5 bases and J by 2 bases. The CDR3 loop spans 16 amino acids. CDR1 and CDR2 (germline): MNHEY, SMNVEV (reference sequence). The DNA of the CDR3 is TGTGCCAGCAGTGTCAACAGGGGAACAGACAACTATGGCTACACCTTC. Translation gives CASSVNRGTDNYGYTF.

The chain combines TRBV6-5 with TRBJ2-1; 7 bases are shared with TRBD1. CDR1 is MNHEY, CDR2 SVGAGI, per germline. Trimming took 6 bases from V and 6 from J; bases not matched to a gene: 11. The CDR3 has 15 amino acids. CDR3 sequence: CASSSRQGWGNEQFF. The CDR3 bases are TGTGCCAGCAGCTCCCGACAGGGTTGGGGCAATGAGCAGTTCTTC.